The 15 T cell receptor beta chains below all came from one sample that was sequenced in a study of CD8 T cells in Susac syndrome. The RNA input was roughly 0.45 to 1 ug, and it was reverse transcribed with random hexamers. TCRdb reprocessed the immunoSEQ multiplex PCR reads via MiXCR and lists one record per CDR3 protein. The sample lists under 200,000 distinct CDR3 sequences, about 96% occurring once. Sequencing was carried out using CD4+ T cells from PBMCs. These receptors were taken from a human donor with Susac syndrome.

This chain connects TRBV19 to TRBJ1-2; no clear D. This CDR3 comprises 13 residues. Germline V lookup: CDR1 LNHDA, CDR2 SQIVND (reference sequence). V was clipped by 5 bases and J by 6 bases, with 13 bases between them. CDR3 DNA: TGTGCCAGTAGTCTCCCTTCAGAAGATGGCTACACCTTC. This gives the protein CASSLPSEDGYTF.

The chain couples TRBV14 to TRBJ2-1, with D possibly being TRBD2 (5 bases). Germline CDR1 and CDR2: SGHDN and FVKESK. The CDR3 spans 14 residues. Between the trimmed V and J ends, which lost 5 bases and 5 bases, there was a span of 13 bases. The DNA of the CDR3 is TGTGCCAGCAGCATAACTAGTCCCCACAATGAGCAGTTCTTC. Translation: CASSITSPHNEQFF.

V gene TRBV20-1 combines with J gene TRBJ2-1; 9 bases line up with TRBD2. The CDR3 has 13 residues. Germline CDR1 DFQATT, CDR2 SNEGSKA (reference sequence). V trimming: 7 bases; J trimming: 3 bases; junction bases outside the gene matches: 4. The CDR3 protein is CSVLTSGYNEQFF. CDR3 DNA: TGCAGTGTCTTGACTAGCGGCTACAATGAGCAGTTCTTC.

This rearrangement joins TRBV28 to TRBJ2-3; possibly TRBD1 or TRBD2 for D (6 bases each). V was shortened by 6 bases and J by 2 bases, with 18 bases between the two germline ends. The CDR3 contains 16 residues. Germline-derived CDR1 and CDR2 are MDHEN and SYDVKM. The CDR3 nucleotides read TGTGCCAGCAGCCGCCGGGGGCGGGTGTCCACAGATACGCAGTATTTT. It specifies CASSRRGRVSTDTQYF.

The CDR3 loop reads CASWDGSGANVLTF. DNA of the CDR3: TGTGCCAGTTGGGATGGCTCTGGGGCCAACGTCCTGACTTTC. This chain joins TRBV19 and TRBJ2-6; D remains ambiguous. CDR1 is LNHDA and CDR2 is SQIVND in the germline V gene (reference sequence). This CDR3 contains 14 residues. Trimming removed 8 bases from V and 0 bases from J, with 8 bases in between.

J is TRBJ1-2 and V is TRBV12-3 or TRBV12-4; maybe TRBD1 (6 bases). CDR3 size: 14 residues. V was trimmed by 3 bases and J by 1 base, leaving 9 bases between them. CDR3 in amino acids: CASSLGAGNYGYTF. The CDR3 DNA follows: TGTGCCAGCAGTTTGGGGGCAGGTAACTATGGCTACACCTTC.

The chain uses TRBV6-2 or TRBV6-3 and TRBJ1-2; D may be TRBD1 (5 bases). The CDR3 spans 12 residues. V gave up 4 bases and J gave up 4 bases, with 7 bases separating them. The germline CDR1 and CDR2 sequences are MNHEY and SVGEGT. CDR3 amino acids: CASSLGTYGYTF. In DNA, the CDR3 is TGTGCCAGCAGTTTGGGGACCTATGGCTACACCTTC.

This sequence joins TRBV29-1 and TRBJ1-2, with D possibly being TRBD1 (6 bases). Trimming removed 7 bases from V and 6 bases from J, with 18 bases in between. Germline-derived CDR1 and CDR2 are SQVTM and ANQGSEA. The CDR3 runs 13 residues. The CDR3 nucleotides are TGCAGCGGAACACAAACCACAGGGAATGGCTACACCTTC. Its protein is CSGTQTTGNGYTF.

The genes are TRBV6-1 and TRBJ1-6, with D tentatively TRBD1 (6 bases). CDR3 size: 15 residues. The germline gives CDR1 MNHNS, CDR2 SASEGT. Deletions cut 3 bases from V and 6 bases from J, with 12 bases between. CDR3 region: CASSDQGLPNSPLHF. DNA of the CDR3: TGTGCCAGCAGTGACCAGGGGCTCCCTAATTCACCCCTCCACTTT.

This chain links TRBV7-9 with TRBJ1-1, with D perhaps TRBD1 (5 bases). There are 15 residues in the CDR3. Germline V lookup: CDR1 SEHNR, CDR2 FQNEAQ (reference sequence). The ends were cut back, 3 bases at V and 1 base at J, with 12 bases in the middle. The CDR3 region has the DNA TGTGCCAGCAGCTTCGCCCTTGGGGCGAACACTGAAGCTTTCTTT. It yields the protein CASSFALGANTEAFF.

The chain employs TRBV3-1 and TRBJ1-2; D is undetermined. CDR1 LGHDT and CDR2 YNNKEL come from the germline V gene (reference sequence). The V and J ends lost 3 bases and 3 bases respectively, with 17 bases between them. The CDR3 is 16 residues long. CDR3 bases: TGTGCCAGCAGCCATGGTTTAGGGTCTTGGGACTATGGCTACACCTTC. Translated, it gives CASSHGLGSWDYGYTF. Variable domain in full (rest from reference TRBV3-1 and TRBJ1-2): DTAVSQTPKYLVTQMGNDKSIKCEQNLGHDTMYWYKQDSKKFLKIMFSYNNKELIINETVPNRFSPKSPDKAHLNLHINSLELGDSAVYFCASSHGLGSWDYGYTFGSGTRLTVV.

The V call is TRBV7-2, the J call TRBJ2-3, with 9 bases identical to TRBD1. Trimming cost V 5 bases and J 1 base; bases outside gene matches: 7. Germline CDR1 and CDR2: SGHTA and FQGNSA. The CDR3 is 16 residues long. The CDR3 region is CASSGRRTGGTDTQYF. The CDR3 DNA reads as TGTGCCAGCAGCGGACGAAGGACAGGGGGCACAGATACGCAGTATTTT.

V is TRBV24-1 and J is TRBJ2-7; D unclear. The germline CDR1 and CDR2 sequences are KGHDR and SFDVKD. Trimming took 5 bases from V and 2 from J, leaving 6 bases between them. CDR3 length: 12 residues. The CDR3 DNA sequence: TGTGCCACCAGTGCCGGCACCTACGAGCAGTACTTC. Encoded protein: CATSAGTYEQYF.

The V and J genes are TRBV5-1 and TRBJ2-3; D is ambiguous. The germline CDR1 and CDR2 sequences are SGHRS and YFSETQ. Between the trimmed V and J ends, which lost 0 bases and 6 bases, there was a span of 8 bases. The CDR3 covers 13 residues. The CDR3 here is CASSLDRADTQYF. The CDR3 nucleotides read TGCGCCAGCAGCTTGGACAGAGCTGATACGCAGTATTTT.

This chain joins TRBV2 and TRBJ2-7, with TRBD2 identical over 11 bases. Germline CDR1 reads SNHLY; CDR2 reads FYNNEI. Trimming at V came to 7 bases and at J to 2 bases, leaving 13 bases not matched to a gene. This CDR3 is built from 17 residues. The CDR3 nucleotides read TGTGCCAGCAACATTCTCGGGGGGACTAGCGGAACCTACGAGCAGTACTTC. This sequence encodes CASNILGGTSGTYEQYF.